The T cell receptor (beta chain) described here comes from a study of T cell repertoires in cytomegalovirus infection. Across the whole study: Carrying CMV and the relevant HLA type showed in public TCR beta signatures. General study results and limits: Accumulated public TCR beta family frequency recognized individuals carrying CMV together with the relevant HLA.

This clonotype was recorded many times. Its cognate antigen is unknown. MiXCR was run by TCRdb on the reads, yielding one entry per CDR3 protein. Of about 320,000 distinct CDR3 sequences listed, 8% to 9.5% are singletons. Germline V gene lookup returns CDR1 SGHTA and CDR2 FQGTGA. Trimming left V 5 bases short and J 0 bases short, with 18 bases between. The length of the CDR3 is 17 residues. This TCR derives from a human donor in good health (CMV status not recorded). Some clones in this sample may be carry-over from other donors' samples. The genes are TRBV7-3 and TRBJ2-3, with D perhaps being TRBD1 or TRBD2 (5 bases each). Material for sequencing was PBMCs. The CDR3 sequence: CASSLGGSGRSTDTQYF. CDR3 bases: TGTGCCAGCAGCCTTGGGGGATCGGGACGTAGCACAGATACGCAGTATTTT.